This TCR beta chain was sequenced for a study of blood T cell repertoires in COVID-19. Germline V gene lookup returns CDR1 WSHSY and CDR2 SAAADI. The V end was cut by 2 bases, the J end by 1 base, with 5 bases between. CDR3 size: 14 residues. Sequencing was performed with immunoSEQ multiplex PCR; in TCRdb, only in-frame clones are kept and a portion is missing. This sample has 6,500 to 8,500 clones, with around 67% found just once. The chain joins TRBV10-2 to TRBJ2-2, with D tentatively TRBD1 (5 bases). The TCR comes from a human donor in a cohort sampled during active COVID-19. Material: peripheral blood. CDR3 nucleotides: TGCGCCAGCAGTGAGAGGGGGAACACCGGGGAGCTGTTTTTT. Translating gives CASSERGNTGELFF.